This TCR beta chain was captured in a study of blood T cells in healthy people across ages. Study-wide results and limits: The unknown donor CMV status may have confounded expanded clonotype changes. Observed TCR beta diversity showed a strong correlation with the percentage of naive T cells as measured by flow cytometry. Using unsorted PBMCs precluded a conclusive naive versus antigen-experienced comparison.

Note on this clonotype: What it recognizes is unknown.

CDR3 length: 17 amino acids. Germline trimming cut 5 bases from V and 4 bases from J; bases unmatched to any gene: 13. Germline CDR1 and CDR2: SGHVS and FNYEAQ. Primers used in a second PCR of about 7 to 12 cycles were a sample-barcoded 5' primer and a J-beta primer mix. TCRdb recomputed calls from the 5' RACE reads with MiXCR, one row per CDR3 protein. This sample has about 290,000 distinct CDR3 sequences, with 25% to 30% found just once. RNA extraction gave at least 5.5 micrograms of total RNA per sample. The sample was blood. The source of this sequence is a woman in her 70s in good health. The J gene is TRBJ1-4, the V gene TRBV7-6; 7 bases agree with TRBD1. CDR3 DNA sequence: TGTGCCAGCAGCCCCCGACTACCGGGACAGCTTAATGAAAAACTGTTTTTT. Protein: CASSPRLPGQLNEKLFF.